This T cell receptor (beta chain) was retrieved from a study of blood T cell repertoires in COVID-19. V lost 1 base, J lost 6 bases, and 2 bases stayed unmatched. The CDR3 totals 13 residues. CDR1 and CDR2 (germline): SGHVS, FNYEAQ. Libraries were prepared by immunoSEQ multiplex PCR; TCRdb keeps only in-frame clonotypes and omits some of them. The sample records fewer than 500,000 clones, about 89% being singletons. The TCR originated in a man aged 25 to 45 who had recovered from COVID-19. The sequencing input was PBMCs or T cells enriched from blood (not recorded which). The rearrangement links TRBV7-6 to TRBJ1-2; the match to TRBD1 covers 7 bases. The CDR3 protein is CASSLGGTDGYTF. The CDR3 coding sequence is TGTGCCAGCAGCTTAGGGGGGACAGATGGCTACACCTTC.